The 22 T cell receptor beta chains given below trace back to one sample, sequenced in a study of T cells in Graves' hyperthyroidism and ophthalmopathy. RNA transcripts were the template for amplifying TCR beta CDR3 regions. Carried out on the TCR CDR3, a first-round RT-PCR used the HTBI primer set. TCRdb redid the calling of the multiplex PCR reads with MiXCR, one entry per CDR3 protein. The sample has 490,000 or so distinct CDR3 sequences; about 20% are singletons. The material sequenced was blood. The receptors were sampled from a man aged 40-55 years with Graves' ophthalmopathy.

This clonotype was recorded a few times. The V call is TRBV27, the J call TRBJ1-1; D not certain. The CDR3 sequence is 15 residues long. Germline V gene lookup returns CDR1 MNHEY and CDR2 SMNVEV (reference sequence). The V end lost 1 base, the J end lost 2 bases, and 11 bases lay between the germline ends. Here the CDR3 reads CASSLYLLGNTEAFF. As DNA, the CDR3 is TGTGCCAGCAGTTTATACCTCCTAGGAAACACTGAAGCTTTCTTT.

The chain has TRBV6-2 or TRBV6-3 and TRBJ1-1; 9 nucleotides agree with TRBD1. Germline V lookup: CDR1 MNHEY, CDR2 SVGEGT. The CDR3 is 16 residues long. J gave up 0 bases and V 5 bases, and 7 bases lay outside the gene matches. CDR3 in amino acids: CASSGLGTGLNTEAFF. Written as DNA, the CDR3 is TGTGCCAGCAGTGGCCTTGGGACAGGGTTGAACACTGAAGCTTTCTTT.

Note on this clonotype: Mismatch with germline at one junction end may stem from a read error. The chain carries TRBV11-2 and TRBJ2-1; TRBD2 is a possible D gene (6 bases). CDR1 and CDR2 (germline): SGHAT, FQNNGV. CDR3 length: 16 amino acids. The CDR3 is CASSQLLVTGRWEQFF. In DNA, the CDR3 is TGCGCCAGCAGCCAGCTATTAGTGACCGGGAGATGGGAGCAGTTCTTC. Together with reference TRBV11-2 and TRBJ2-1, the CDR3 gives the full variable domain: EAGVAQSPRYKIIEKRQSVAFWCNPISGHATLYWYQQILGQGPKLLIQFQNNGVVDDSQLPKDRFSAERLKGVDSTLKIQPAKLEDSAVYLCASSQLLVTGRWEQFFGPGTRLTVL.

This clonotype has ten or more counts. In nucleotides, the CDR3 is TGTGCCAGCAGCTTGGGACTAGCGGGCTTACGAGGAGATACGCAGTATTTT. Its translation is CASSLGLAGLRGDTQYF. The chain has TRBV7-2 and TRBJ2-3; the match to TRBD2 covers 12 bases. This CDR3 spans 17 amino acids. Losses at the gene ends were 3 bases for V and 5 bases for J; bases not matched to a gene: 9. CDR1 and CDR2 from the germline V gene are SGHTA and FQGNSA.

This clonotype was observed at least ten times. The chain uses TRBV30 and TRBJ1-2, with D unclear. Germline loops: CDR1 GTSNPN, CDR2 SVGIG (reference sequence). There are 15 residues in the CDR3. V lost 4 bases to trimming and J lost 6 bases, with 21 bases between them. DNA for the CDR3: TGTGCCTGGACTCTTACGGGTAGGGTTGGGAATGGCTACACCTTC. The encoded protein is CAWTLTGRVGNGYTF.

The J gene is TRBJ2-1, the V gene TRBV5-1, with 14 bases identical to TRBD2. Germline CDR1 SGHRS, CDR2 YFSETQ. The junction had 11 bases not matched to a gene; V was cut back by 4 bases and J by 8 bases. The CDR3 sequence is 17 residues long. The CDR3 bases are TGCGCCAGCAGCACCACCGGGACTAGCGGGAGAGGGCATGAGCAGTTCTTC. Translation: CASSTTGTSGRGHEQFF.

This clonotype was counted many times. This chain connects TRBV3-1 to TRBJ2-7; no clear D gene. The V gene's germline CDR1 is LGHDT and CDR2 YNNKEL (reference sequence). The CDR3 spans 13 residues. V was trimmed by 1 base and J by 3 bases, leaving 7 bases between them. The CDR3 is CASSQGQNYEQYF. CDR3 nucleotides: TGTGCCAGCAGCCAAGGGCAGAACTACGAGCAGTACTTC.

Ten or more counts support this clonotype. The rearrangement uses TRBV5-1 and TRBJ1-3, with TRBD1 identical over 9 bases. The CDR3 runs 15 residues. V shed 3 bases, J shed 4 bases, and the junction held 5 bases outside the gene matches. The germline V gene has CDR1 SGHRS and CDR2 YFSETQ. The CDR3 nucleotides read TGCGCCAGCAGCTCCGGGACAGGGCTCGGAAACACCATATATTTT. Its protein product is CASSSGTGLGNTIYF.

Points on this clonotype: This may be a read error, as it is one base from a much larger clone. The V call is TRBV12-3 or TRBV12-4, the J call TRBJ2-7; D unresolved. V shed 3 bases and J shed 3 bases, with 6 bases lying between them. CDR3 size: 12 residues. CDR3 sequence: CASSLPDYEQYF. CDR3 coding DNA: TGTGCCAGCAGTTTGCCGGACTACGAGCAGTACTTC.

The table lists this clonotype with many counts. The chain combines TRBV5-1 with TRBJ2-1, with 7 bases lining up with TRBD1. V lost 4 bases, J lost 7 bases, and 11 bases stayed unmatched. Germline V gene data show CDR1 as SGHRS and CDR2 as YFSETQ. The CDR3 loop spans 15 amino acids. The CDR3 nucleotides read TGCGCCAGCAGCATGACAGGGACCTATGGAAATGAGCAGTTCTTC. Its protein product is CASSMTGTYGNEQFF.

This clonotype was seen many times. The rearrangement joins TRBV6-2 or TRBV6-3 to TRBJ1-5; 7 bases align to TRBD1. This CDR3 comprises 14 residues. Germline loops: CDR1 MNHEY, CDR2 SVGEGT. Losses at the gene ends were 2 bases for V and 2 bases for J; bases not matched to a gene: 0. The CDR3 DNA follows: TGTGCCAGCAGTTACGGGACAGGCAATCAGCCCCAGCATTTT. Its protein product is CASSYGTGNQPQHF.

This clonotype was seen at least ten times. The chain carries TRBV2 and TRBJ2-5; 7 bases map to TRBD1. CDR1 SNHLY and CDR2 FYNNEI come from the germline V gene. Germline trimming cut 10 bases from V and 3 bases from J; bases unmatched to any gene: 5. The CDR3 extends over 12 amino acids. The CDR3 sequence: CATGQGEETQYF. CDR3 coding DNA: TGTGCCACGGGGCAGGGGGAAGAGACCCAGTACTTC.

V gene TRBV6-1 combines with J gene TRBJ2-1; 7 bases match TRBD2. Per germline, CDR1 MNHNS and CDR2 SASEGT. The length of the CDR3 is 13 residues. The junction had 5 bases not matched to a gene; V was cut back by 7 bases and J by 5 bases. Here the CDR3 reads CASKMGGNNEQFF. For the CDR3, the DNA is TGTGCCAGCAAGATGGGAGGGAACAATGAGCAGTTCTTC.

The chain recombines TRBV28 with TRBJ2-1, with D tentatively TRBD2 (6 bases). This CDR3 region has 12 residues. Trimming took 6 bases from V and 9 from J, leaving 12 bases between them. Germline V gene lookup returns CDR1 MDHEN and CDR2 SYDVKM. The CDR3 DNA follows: TGTGCCAGCAGACTCGGGGGAGTTGAGCAGTTCTTC. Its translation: CASRLGGVEQFF.

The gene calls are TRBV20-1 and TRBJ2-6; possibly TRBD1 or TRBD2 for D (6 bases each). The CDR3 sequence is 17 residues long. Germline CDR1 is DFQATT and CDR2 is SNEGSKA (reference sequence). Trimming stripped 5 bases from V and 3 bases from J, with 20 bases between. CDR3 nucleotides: TGCAGTGCTCCACCTCCCCGGGGGCTTTTTGGGGCCAACGTCCTGACTTTC. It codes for CSAPPPRGLFGANVLTF.

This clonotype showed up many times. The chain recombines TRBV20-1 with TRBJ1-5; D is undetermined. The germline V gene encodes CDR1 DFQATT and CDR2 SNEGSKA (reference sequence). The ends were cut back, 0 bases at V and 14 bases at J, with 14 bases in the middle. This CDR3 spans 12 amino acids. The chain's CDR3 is CSARDGWVGKHF. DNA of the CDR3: TGCAGTGCTAGAGATGGGTGGGTGGGTAAGCATTTT.

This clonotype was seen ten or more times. The CDR3 region is CASSKRDRLGTDTQYF. DNA for the CDR3: TGTGCCAGCAGCAAGCGAGACCGATTAGGCACAGATACGCAGTATTTT. The rearrangement links TRBV7-2 to TRBJ2-3; no clear D gene. The germline V and J ends were trimmed by 5 bases and 1 base, with 16 bases remaining between them. The CDR3 length is 16 residues. The germline V gene has CDR1 SGHTA and CDR2 FQGNSA.

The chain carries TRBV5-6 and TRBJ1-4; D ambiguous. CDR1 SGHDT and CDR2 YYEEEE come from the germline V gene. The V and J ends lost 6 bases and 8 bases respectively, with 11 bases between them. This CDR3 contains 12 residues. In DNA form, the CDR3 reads TGTGCCAGCACCCCACACGGGGAAAAACTGTTTTTT. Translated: CASTPHGEKLFF.

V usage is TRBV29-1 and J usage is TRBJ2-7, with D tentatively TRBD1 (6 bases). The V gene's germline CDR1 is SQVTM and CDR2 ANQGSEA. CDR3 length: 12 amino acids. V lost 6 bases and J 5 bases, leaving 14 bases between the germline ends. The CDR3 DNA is TGCAGCGTGGGATCAGGGGTGGACGAGCAGTACTTC. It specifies CSVGSGVDEQYF.

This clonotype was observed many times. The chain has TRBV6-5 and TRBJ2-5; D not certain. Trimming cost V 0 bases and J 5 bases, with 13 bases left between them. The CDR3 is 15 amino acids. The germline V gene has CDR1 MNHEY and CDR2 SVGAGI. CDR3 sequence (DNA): TGTGCCAGCAGTTACTCTGGAACACCCCGGGAGACCCAGTACTTC. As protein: CASSYSGTPRETQYF.

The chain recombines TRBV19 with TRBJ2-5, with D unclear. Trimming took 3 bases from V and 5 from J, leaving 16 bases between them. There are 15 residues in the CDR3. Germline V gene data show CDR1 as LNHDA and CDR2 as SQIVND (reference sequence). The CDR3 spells CASSIESRLGETQYF. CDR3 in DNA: TGTGCCAGTAGTATTGAAAGTAGACTCGGGGAGACCCAGTACTTC.

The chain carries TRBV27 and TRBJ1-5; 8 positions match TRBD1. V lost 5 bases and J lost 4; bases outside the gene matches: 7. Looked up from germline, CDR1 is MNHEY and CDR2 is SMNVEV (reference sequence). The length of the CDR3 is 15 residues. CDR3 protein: CASSPGTGPNQPQHF. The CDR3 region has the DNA TGTGCCAGCAGTCCAGGGACAGGTCCGAATCAGCCCCAGCATTTT.